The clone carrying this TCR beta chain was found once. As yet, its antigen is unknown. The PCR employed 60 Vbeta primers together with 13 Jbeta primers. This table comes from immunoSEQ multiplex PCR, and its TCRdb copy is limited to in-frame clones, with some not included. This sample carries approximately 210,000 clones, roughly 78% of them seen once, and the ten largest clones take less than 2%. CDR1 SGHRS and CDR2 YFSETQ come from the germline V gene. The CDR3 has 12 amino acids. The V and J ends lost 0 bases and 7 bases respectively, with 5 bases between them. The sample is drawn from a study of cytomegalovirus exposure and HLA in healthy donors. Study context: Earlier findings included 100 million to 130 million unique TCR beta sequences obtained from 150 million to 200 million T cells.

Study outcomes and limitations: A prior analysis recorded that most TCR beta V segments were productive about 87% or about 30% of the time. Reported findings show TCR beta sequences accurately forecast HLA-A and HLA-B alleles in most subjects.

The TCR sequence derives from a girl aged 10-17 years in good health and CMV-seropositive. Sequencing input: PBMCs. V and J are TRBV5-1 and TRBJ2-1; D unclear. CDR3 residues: CASSLGVNEQFF. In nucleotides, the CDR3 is TGCGCCAGCAGCTTGGGAGTGAATGAGCAGTTCTTC.